This TCR beta chain was sequenced in a study of T cell changes during pregnancy in multiple sclerosis. Profiling relied on immunoSEQ multiplex PCR, and the TCRdb table lists in-frame clones only, not all of them. The sample has 34,000 or so clones; more than 75% are singletons. This TCR was recovered from a female donor in good health, enrolled as a control in a pregnancy study. The sequencing used peripheral blood, collected in the second trimester of pregnancy.

For the CDR3, the DNA is TGTGCCAGCAGTTTAGGGAAAACAGGGACTGGAAACACCATATATTTT. Protein: CASSLGKTGTGNTIYF. The genes are TRBV27 and TRBJ1-3; TRBD1 is a possible D gene (6 bases). The CDR3 is 16 amino acids. The V end was cut by 2 bases, the J end by 2 bases, with 13 bases between. In germline, CDR1 is MNHEY, CDR2 SMNVEV (reference sequence).